This TCR beta chain was retrieved from a study of graft-versus-host responses after intestinal transplantation. Study overall: In this cohort, recipients had multivisceral, liver-intestinal, or isolated intestinal transplants. Every recipient had anti-thymocyte globulin induction and around 3 years of tacrolimus plus steroids. Study-wide results and limits: GvH clonotypes were identified within recipient marrow, with a subset emerging first in ileum or blood.

The assay was immunoSEQ multiplex PCR, and TCRdb's table has in-frame clones only and misses some. The data show approximately 50,000 clones, about 90% seen once. A note on this clone: Its target is not known.

Germline V gene lookup returns CDR1 SGHTA and CDR2 FQGNSA. Trimming removed 5 bases from V and 7 bases from J, with 18 bases in between. This CDR3 has 15 residues. The gene calls are TRBV7-2 and TRBJ2-1; no clear D gene. Material: PBMCs, obtained 26 days after transplant. This receptor was identified in a human patient who received an intestinal transplant, so some T cells may come from the graft donor. The CDR3: CASSPAVGFGNEQFF. In nucleotides, the CDR3 is TGTGCCAGCAGCCCCGCGGTGGGTTTTGGAAATGAGCAGTTCTTC.